This T cell receptor (beta chain) was recovered during a study of immune evolution from preneoplasia to lung adenocarcinoma. Measured with immunoSEQ multiplex PCR; TCRdb has only the in-frame clones, and not every one. This sample carries 3,000 to 4,500 clones, over 65% of them seen once, and the ten largest clones take around an eighth. CDR1 is LNHDA, CDR2 SQIVND, per germline (reference sequence). V was pared by 3 bases and J by 3 bases, with 7 bases of the junction left unmatched. CDR3 length: 16 amino acids. Source material: FFPE adjacent normal lung tissue. The rearrangement joins TRBV19 to TRBJ2-3, with TRBD2 matching over 9 bases. This clonotype was obtained from a person aged 70 to 79 with lung adenocarcinoma. Written as DNA, the CDR3 is TGTGCCAGTAGTATTTGGCGGGGGGGCCGGACAGATACGCAGTATTTT. Translated: CASSIWRGGRTDTQYF.